These T cell receptor beta chains were read from a single sample in a study of PD-L1 blockade in urothelial cancer. Assay: immunoSEQ multiplex PCR; the TCRdb copy retains only in-frame clones and omits some. The repertoire holds under 100,000 clones, with about 90% as singletons. Material: PBMCs, obtained around atezolizumab (anti-PD-L1) treatment. These receptors originate from a man aged 60 to 69 with urothelial cancer. Each CDR3 is given with its conserved first and last residue. D genes are given only for firm matches.

V	D	J	CDR3
TRBV5-1	TRBD1	TRBJ2-5	CASSFLRDSQETQYF
TRBV19	NA	TRBJ1-2	CASSAYGGGDYGYTF
TRBV9	TRBD2	TRBJ2-3	CASSVGSSGRATDTQYF
TRBV5-1	NA	TRBJ2-3	CASSGVRGADTQYF
TRBV15	NA	TRBJ1-3	CATSPRGGPGNTIYF
TRBV10-1	TRBD1	TRBJ1-2	CASSDGGTGGYTF
TRBV30	NA	TRBJ2-7	CAWSRQAYEQYF
TRBV5-1	TRBD1	TRBJ1-1	CASSPDPGGGTEAFF
TRBV30	NA	TRBJ1-5	CAWSVAGNQPQHF
TRBV27	TRBD1	TRBJ2-7	CASSSRQGQDYEQYF
TRBV6-6	NA	TRBJ1-4	CASSPDSYPNEKLFF
TRBV19	NA	TRBJ2-7	CASSIGHGSYEQYF
TRBV10-3	NA	TRBJ2-2	CAIRGVGATGNTGELFF
TRBV5-3	TRBD2	TRBJ2-1	CARSLWFSGMRTHYNEQFF
TRBV11-1	TRBD2	TRBJ2-2	CASTDFRLAGGGNTGELFF
TRBV10-1	NA	TRBJ2-2	CASQGGARGELFF
TRBV5-1	NA	TRBJ2-1	CASSLVGGERYNEQFF
TRBV11-2	NA	TRBJ1-1	CASSFTQVDEAFF
TRBV7-2	NA	TRBJ1-2	CASIDGGEEYSYTF
TRBV6-1	TRBD1	TRBJ1-3	CASSVLQGHGNTIYF
TRBV9	NA	TRBJ2-3	CASSVGASTDTQYF
TRBV7-9	NA	TRBJ2-3	CASSFSRETDTQYF
TRBV11-3	NA	TRBJ2-7	CASSYLPEPYEQYF
TRBV2	NA	TRBJ2-2	CASSVPTDLEPNTGELFF
TRBV23-1	NA	TRBJ2-7	CASSLTLGHEQYF
TRBV7-8	TRBD2	TRBJ2-7	CASSAGTSGREPRSYEQYF
TRBV20-1	NA	TRBJ1-1	CSAPENTEAFF
TRBV11-3	NA	TRBJ2-4	CASSLSAGSAKNIQYF
TRBV19	NA	TRBJ1-1	CASSMGLNRGEGAFF
TRBV9	TRBD2	TRBJ2-7	CASSVGGAGGIYEQYF
TRBV28	NA	TRBJ2-5	CASTDGTGTWETQYF
TRBV9	NA	TRBJ1-1	CASRGRANTEAFF
TRBV7-2	TRBD1	TRBJ2-2	CARRQGLTGELFF
TRBV4-3	NA	TRBJ2-2	CASSQRPVGQTNTGELFF
TRBV30	NA	TRBJ2-3	CAWSTSISTDTQYF
TRBV4-2	NA	TRBJ2-7	CASSQVLQGAYEQYF
TRBV30	TRBD2	TRBJ2-4	CAWTGRVAKNIQYF
TRBV5-4	TRBD2	TRBJ2-5	CASSHGSGGGQETQYF
TRBV7-2	TRBD2	TRBJ2-3	CASSLTGLVASTDTQYF
TRBV18	NA	TRBJ1-1	CASSPTKGDTEAFF
TRBV29-1	NA	TRBJ1-2	CSVARYNYGYTF
TRBV15	TRBD1	TRBJ2-2	CATSSPQGAITNTGELFF
TRBV7-8	TRBD1	TRBJ2-7	CASSLGTGLSEQYF
TRBV29-1	TRBD2	TRBJ2-1	CSVGGEGSSYNEQFF
TRBV28	NA	TRBJ2-7	CASGGTTQRDEQYF
TRBV4-2	NA	TRBJ2-7	CASSPGLNQEQYF
TRBV7-9	TRBD2	TRBJ2-1	CASSSLAAEQFF
TRBV11-2	TRBD1	TRBJ2-7	CASSNLQGIYEQYF
TRBV7-3	NA	TRBJ2-1	CASSLRLLDYNEQFF
TRBV10-2	NA	TRBJ2-7	CATGLSYEQYF
TRBV30	NA	TRBJ2-5	CAWSPGQAQETQYF
TRBV5-1	TRBD2	TRBJ2-3	CASTTSGAEADTQYF
TRBV5-1	NA	TRBJ2-2	CASSLGGFTGELFF
TRBV30	TRBD1	TRBJ1-3	CAWSVRGQHSGNTIYF
TRBV9	NA	TRBJ2-7	CASSVGFGGFAVDEQYF
TRBV11-1	TRBD1	TRBJ2-3	CASSPRTGFYQGNTQYF
TRBV7-6	NA	TRBJ2-5	CASSLSGPFAEVRETQYF
TRBV18	TRBD2	TRBJ2-5	CASSPFAGGQETQYF
TRBV10-2	NA	TRBJ2-5	CATVKGLGETQYF
TRBV7-2	TRBD1	TRBJ1-1	CASSFPDGDRGNTEAFF